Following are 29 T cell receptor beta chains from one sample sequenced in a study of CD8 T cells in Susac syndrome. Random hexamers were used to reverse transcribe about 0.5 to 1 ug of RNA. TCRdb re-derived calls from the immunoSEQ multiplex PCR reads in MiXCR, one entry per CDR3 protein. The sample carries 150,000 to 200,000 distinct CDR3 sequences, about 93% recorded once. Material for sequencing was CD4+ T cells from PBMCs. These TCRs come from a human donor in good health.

CDR3 sequence reads: CSVGAGVYEQYF. The CDR3 DNA is TGCAGCGTTGGGGCGGGGGTTTACGAGCAGTACTTC. The chain combines TRBV29-1 with TRBJ2-7, with 7 bases aligning to TRBD2. This CDR3 is built from 12 residues. Germline V gene sequence: CDR1 SQVTM, CDR2 ANQGSEA. V shed 4 bases and J 4 bases; nucleotides not matched to a gene: 4.

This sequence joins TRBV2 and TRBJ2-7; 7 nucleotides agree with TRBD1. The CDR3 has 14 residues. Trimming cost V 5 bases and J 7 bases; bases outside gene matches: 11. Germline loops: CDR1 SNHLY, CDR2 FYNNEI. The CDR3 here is CASSRGGGPSEQYF. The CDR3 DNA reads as TGTGCCAGCAGTCGAGGGGGCGGTCCCTCGGAGCAGTACTTC.

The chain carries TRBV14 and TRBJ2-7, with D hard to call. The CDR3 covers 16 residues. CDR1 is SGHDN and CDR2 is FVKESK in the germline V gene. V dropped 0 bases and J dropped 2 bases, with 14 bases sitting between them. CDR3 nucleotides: TGTGCCAGCAGCCAAGATCGGGCAGTTCGACCCTACGAGCAGTACTTC. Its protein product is CASSQDRAVRPYEQYF.

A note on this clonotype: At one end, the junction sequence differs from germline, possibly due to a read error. CDR3 loop: CASTYSHTEAYF. DNA of the CDR3: TGTGCCAGCACATACTCTCACACTGAAGCTTACTTT. This chain links TRBV6-5 with TRBJ1-1; D call uncertain. CDR1 is MNHEY, CDR2 SVGAGI, per germline. The length of the CDR3 is 12 residues.

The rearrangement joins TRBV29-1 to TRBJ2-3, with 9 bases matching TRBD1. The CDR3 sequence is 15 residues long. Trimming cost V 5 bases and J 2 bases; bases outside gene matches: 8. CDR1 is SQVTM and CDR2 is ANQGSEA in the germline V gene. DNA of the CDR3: TGCAGCGTTTTCGAGGACAGGGGCAACACAGATACGCAGTATTTT. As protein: CSVFEDRGNTDTQYF.

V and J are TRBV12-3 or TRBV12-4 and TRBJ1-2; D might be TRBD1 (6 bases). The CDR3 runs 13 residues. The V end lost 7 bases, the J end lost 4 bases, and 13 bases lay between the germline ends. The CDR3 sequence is CASKGGGSYGYTF. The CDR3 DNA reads TGTGCCAGCAAGGGGGGAGGGTCCTATGGCTACACCTTC.

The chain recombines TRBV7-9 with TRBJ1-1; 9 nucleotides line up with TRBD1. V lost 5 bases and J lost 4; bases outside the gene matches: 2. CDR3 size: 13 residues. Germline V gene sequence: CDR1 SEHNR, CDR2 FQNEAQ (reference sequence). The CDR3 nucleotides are TGTGCCAGCAGCAAACAGGGGGCCACTGAAGCTTTCTTT. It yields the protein CASSKQGATEAFF.

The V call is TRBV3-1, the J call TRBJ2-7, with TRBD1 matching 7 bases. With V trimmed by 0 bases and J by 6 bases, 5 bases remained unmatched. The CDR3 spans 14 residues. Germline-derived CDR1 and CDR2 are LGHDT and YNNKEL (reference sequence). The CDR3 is CASSQDDRETEQYF. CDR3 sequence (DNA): TGTGCCAGCAGCCAAGATGACAGGGAGACCGAGCAGTACTTC.

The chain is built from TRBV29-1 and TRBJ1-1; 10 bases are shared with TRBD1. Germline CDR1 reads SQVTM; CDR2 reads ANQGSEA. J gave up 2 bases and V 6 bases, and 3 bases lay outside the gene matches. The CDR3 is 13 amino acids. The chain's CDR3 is CSVTGGSNTEAFF. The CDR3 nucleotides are TGCAGCGTGACAGGGGGCTCTAACACTGAAGCTTTCTTT. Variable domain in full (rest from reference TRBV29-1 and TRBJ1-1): SAVISQKPSRDICQRGTSLTIQCQVDSQVTMMFWYRQQPGQSLTLIATANQGSEATYESGFVIDKFPISRPNLTFSTLTVSNMSPEDSSIYLCSVTGGSNTEAFFGQGTRLTVV.

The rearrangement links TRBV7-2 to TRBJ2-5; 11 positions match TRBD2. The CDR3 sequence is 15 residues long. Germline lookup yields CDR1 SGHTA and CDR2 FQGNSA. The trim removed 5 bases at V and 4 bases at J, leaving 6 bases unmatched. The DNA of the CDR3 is TGTGCCAGCAGCCGCCCACTAGCGGGGGTAGAGACCCAGTACTTC. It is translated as CASSRPLAGVETQYF.

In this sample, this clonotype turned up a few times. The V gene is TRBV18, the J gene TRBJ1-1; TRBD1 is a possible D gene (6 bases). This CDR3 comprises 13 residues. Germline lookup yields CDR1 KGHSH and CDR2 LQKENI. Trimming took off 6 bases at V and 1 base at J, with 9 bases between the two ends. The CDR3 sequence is CASSQGQNTEAFF. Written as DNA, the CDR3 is TGTGCCAGCTCCCAGGGACAGAACACTGAAGCTTTCTTT.

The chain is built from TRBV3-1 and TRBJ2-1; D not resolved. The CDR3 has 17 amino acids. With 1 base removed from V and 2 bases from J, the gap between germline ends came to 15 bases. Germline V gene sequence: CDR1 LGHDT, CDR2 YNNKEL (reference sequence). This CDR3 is CASSQGPLVSPYNEQFF. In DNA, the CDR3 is TGTGCCAGCAGCCAAGGACCCCTAGTCTCGCCCTACAATGAGCAGTTCTTC.

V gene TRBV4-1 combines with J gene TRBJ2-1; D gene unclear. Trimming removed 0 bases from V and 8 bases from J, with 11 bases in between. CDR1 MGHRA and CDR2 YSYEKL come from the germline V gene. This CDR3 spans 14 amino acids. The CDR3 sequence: CASSQDRAGDEQFF. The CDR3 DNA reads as TGCGCCAGCAGCCAAGATCGGGCAGGCGATGAGCAGTTCTTC.

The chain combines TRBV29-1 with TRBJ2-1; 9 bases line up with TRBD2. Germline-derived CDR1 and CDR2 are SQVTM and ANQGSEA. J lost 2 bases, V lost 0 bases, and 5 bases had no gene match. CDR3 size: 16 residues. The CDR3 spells CSVEEGRGGTYNEQFF. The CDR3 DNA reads TGCAGCGTTGAAGAAGGGCGGGGGGGGACCTACAATGAGCAGTTCTTC.

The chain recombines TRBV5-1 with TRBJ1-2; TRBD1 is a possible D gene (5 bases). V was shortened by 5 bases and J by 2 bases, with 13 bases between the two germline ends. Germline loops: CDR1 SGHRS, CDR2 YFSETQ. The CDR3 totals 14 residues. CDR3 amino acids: CASRKGTENYGYTF. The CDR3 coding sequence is TGCGCCAGCAGGAAAGGGACGGAGAACTATGGCTACACCTTC.

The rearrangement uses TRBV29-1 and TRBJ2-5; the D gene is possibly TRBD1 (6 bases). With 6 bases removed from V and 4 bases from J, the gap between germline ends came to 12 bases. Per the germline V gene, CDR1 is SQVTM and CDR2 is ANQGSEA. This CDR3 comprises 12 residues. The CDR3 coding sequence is TGCAGCGTCCAACAGGGTTCAGAGACCCAGTACTTC. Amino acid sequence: CSVQQGSETQYF.

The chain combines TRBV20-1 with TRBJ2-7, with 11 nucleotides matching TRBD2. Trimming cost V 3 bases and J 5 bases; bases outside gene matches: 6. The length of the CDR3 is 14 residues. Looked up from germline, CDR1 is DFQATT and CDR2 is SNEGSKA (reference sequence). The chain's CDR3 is CSARVAGGPHEQYF. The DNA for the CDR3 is TGCAGTGCTAGGGTAGCGGGGGGGCCTCACGAGCAGTACTTC.

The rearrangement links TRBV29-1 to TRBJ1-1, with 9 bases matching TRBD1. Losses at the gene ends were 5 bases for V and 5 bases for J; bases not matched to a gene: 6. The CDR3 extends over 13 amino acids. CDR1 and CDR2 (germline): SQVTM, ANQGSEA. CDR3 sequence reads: CSVNRGRGTEAFF. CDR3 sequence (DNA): TGCAGCGTTAACAGGGGGCGCGGGACTGAAGCTTTCTTT.

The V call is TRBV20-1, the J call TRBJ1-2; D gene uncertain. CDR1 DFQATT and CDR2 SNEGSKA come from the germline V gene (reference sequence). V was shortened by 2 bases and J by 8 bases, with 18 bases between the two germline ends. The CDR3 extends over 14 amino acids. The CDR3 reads CSARPPLGLVGYTF. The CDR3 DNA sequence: TGCAGTGCTAGACCTCCCCTGGGCCTTGTCGGCTACACCTTC.

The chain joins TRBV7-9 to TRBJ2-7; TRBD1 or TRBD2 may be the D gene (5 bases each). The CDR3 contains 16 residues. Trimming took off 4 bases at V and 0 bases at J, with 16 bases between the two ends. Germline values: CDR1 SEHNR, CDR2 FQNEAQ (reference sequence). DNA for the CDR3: TGTGCCAGCAGCTCGTTCTCGGGACGCGTCTCCTACGAGCAGTACTTC. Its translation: CASSSFSGRVSYEQYF.

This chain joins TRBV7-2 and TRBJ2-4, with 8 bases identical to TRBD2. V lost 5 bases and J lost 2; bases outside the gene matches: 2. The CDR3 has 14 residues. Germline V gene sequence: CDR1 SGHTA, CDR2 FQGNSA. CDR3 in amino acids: CASSPGGTKNIQYF. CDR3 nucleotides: TGTGCCAGCAGCCCGGGGGGGACCAAAAACATTCAGTACTTC.

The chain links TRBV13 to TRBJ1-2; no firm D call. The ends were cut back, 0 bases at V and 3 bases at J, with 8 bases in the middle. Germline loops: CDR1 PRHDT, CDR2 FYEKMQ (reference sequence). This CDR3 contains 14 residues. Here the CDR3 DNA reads TGTGCCAGCAGCTTAGGAGGGCCCGACTATGGCTACACCTTC. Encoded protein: CASSLGGPDYGYTF. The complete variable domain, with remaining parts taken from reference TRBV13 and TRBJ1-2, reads AAGVIQSPRHLIKEKRETATLKCYPIPRHDTVYWYQQGPGQDPQFLISFYEKMQSDKGSIPDRFSAQQFSDYHSELNMSSLELGDSALYFCASSLGGPDYGYTFGSGTRLTVV.

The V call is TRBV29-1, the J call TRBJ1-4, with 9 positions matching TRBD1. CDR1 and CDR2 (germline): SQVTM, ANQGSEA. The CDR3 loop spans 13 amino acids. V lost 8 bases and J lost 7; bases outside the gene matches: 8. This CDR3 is CSFAGTGSEKLFF. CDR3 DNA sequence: TGCAGCTTCGCCGGGACAGGGAGTGAAAAACTGTTTTTT.

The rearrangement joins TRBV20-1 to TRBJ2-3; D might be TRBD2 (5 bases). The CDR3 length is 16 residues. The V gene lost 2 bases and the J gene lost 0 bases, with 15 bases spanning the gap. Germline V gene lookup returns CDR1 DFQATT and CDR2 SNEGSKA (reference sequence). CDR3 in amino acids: CSARWTLRSSTDTQYF. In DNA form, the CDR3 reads TGCAGTGCTAGATGGACTCTACGATCTAGCACAGATACGCAGTATTTT.

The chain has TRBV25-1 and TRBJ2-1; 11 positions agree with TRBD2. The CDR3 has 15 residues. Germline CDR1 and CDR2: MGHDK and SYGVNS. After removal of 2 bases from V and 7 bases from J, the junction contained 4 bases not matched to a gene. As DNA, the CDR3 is TGTGCCAGCAGTGAAAGCGGGACTAGCGGAAATGAGCAGTTCTTC. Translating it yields CASSESGTSGNEQFF.

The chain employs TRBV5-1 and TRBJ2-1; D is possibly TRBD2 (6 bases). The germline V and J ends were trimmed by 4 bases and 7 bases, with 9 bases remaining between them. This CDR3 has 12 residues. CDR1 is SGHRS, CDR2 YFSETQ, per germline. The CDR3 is CASSPGLNEQFF. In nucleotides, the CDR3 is TGCGCCAGCAGCCCGGGACTGAATGAGCAGTTCTTC.

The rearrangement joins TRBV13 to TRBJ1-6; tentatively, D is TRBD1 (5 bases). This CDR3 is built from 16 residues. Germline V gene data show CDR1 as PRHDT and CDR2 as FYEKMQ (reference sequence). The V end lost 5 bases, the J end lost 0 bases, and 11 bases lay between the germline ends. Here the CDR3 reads CASSRRASSYNSPLHF. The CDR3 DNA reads TGTGCCAGCAGCCGCAGGGCCAGCTCCTATAATTCACCCCTCCACTTT.

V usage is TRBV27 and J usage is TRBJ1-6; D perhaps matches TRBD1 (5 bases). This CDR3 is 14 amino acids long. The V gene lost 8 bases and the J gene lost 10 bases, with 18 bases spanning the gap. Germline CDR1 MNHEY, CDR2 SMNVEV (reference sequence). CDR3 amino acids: CASSWGGEGSPLHF. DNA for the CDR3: TGTGCCAGCTCCTGGGGAGGGGAAGGCTCACCCCTCCACTTT.

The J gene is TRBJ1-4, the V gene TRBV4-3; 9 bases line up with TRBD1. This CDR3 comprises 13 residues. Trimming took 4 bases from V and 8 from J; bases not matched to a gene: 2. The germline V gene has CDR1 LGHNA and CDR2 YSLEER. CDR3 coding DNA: TGCGCCAGCAGCCGGACAGGGGACGAAAAACTGTTTTTT. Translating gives CASSRTGDEKLFF.